These T cell receptor beta chains were read from a single sample in a study of CD8 T cells in ankylosing spondylitis. From the 5' RACE reads, TCRdb called clonotypes with MiXCR, one entry per CDR3 protein. The table shows fewer than 550,000 distinct CDR3 sequences, with approximately 5.3% occurring only once. The sequenced sample was blood, either unsorted or a sorted T cell fraction (not recorded which). Receptors were obtained from a male donor with ankylosing spondylitis. Both conserved end residues are part of each CDR3. D genes are given only for firm matches. Rows may omit the clone size; those that give it use once, few, many or a size class.

V gene	clone size	J gene	D gene	CDR3 protein	CDR3 DNA
TRBV7-9	NA	TRBJ2-1	TRBD2	CASSSGGPYNEQFF	TGTGCCAGCAGCTCGGGAGGGCCGTACAATGAGCAGTTCTTC
TRBV20-1	many	TRBJ2-1	NA	CSVRGGSYNEQFF	TGCAGTGTAAGAGGCGGATCATACAATGAGCAGTTCTTC
TRBV11-2	many	TRBJ1-2	NA	CASSLDRVNYGYTF	TGTGCCAGCAGCTTAGACAGGGTGAACTATGGCTACACCTTC
TRBV7-8	many	TRBJ2-4	NA	CASSLAISAVIAKNIQYF	TGTGCCAGCAGCTTAGCGATCTCGGCGGTTATAGCCAAAAACATTCAGTACTTC
TRBV27	few	TRBJ2-6	NA	CASRTVLGANVLTF	TGTGCCAGCAGGACGGTCCTAGGGGCCAACGTCCTGACTTTC
TRBV4-2	few	TRBJ1-4	NA	CASSQVRTTNEKLFF	TGTGCCAGCAGCCAAGTTAGGACAACTAATGAAAAACTGTTTTTT
TRBV20-1	few	TRBJ1-1	NA	CSATLGGRNTEAFF	TGCAGTGCTACCCTAGGGGGGAGGAACACTGAAGCTTTCTTT
TRBV20-1	many	TRBJ1-4	NA	CSARDGRKVDEKLFF	TGCAGTGCTAGAGATGGAAGGAAGGTGGATGAAAAACTGTTTTTT
TRBV7-2	many	TRBJ2-4	NA	CASSLGREFNIQYF	TGTGCCAGCAGCTTGGGTCGGGAGTTTAACATTCAGTACTTC
TRBV20-1	many	TRBJ1-1	NA	CSARDYGANTEAFF	TGCAGTGCTAGAGATTACGGAGCGAACACTGAAGCTTTCTTT
TRBV5-8	NA	TRBJ2-5	NA	CASTLSTILLGETQYF	TGTGCCAGCACTCTCTCCACGATCCTCTTGGGAGAGACCCAGTACTTC
TRBV11-2	many	TRBJ2-7	NA	CASSLNPGAEYEQYF	TGTGCCAGCAGTCTCAACCCAGGTGCTGAATACGAGCAGTACTTC
TRBV5-1	many	TRBJ2-2	NA	CASSPRGGDTGELFF	TGCGCCAGCAGCCCTCGAGGGGGGGACACCGGGGAGCTGTTTTTT
TRBV12-3/TRBV12-4	many	TRBJ1-2	TRBD1	CASTPPGQGYYGYTF	TGTGCCAGCACTCCTCCGGGACAGGGGTACTATGGCTACACCTTC
TRBV29-1	many	TRBJ2-3	TRBD2	CSVDSSGSTDTQYF	TGCAGCGTTGATTCTAGCGGGAGCACAGATACGCAGTATTTT
TRBV20-1	many	TRBJ1-1	NA	CSARDGGPKQAFF	TGCAGTGCTAGAGATGGAGGGCCGAAGCAAGCTTTCTTT
TRBV2	few	TRBJ2-3	NA	CASSENVSSMMGTDTQYF	TGTGCCAGCAGTGAAAATGTCTCCTCAATGATGGGCACAGATACGCAGTATTTT